The 9 T cell receptor beta chains reported below all come from one sample, sequenced in a study of cytomegalovirus exposure and HLA in healthy donors. The primer mix had 60 Vbeta and 13 Jbeta primers. Only in-frame clones appear in the TCRdb table, and some are missing; sequencing was by immunoSEQ multiplex PCR. The sample carries 120,000 or so clones, about four fifths recorded once. The sample comprised PBMCs. The receptor set was obtained from a middle-aged woman in good health and CMV-seronegative.

The chain has TRBV28 and TRBJ2-1; possibly TRBD2 for D (7 bases). The V and J ends lost 6 bases and 7 bases respectively, with 19 bases between them. The germline gives CDR1 MDHEN, CDR2 SYDVKM. The CDR3 length is 15 residues. CDR3 bases: TGTGCCAGCAGGAAAAGGGGGGGCCGTTGGAATGAGCAGTTCTTC. The encoded protein is CASRKRGGRWNEQFF.

The V call is TRBV6-5, the J call TRBJ1-6; a weak D match, TRBD1 (6 bases). CDR1 is MNHEY and CDR2 is SVGAGI in the germline V gene. Trimming removed 0 bases from V and 8 bases from J, with 11 bases in between. The CDR3 spans 15 residues. CDR3 sequence reads: CASSYSAGAHSPLHF. The CDR3 DNA is TGTGCCAGCAGTTACTCGGCAGGGGCACATTCACCCCTCCACTTT.

This sequence joins TRBV29-1 and TRBJ2-7, with 9 bases matching TRBD2. V lost 4 bases, J lost 7 bases, and 20 bases stayed unmatched. Germline CDR1 is SQVTM and CDR2 is ANQGSEA. The CDR3 covers 17 residues. The CDR3 protein is CSVVWSSGGTTFWEQYF. The DNA for the CDR3 is TGCAGCGTTGTATGGTCCAGCGGGGGGACTACGTTTTGGGAGCAGTACTTC.

In regard to this clone: One junction end does not reproduce the germline sequence, and a read error may be involved. This chain connects TRBV7-9 to TRBJ1-1, with 8 positions matching TRBD1. The germline V gene encodes CDR1 SEHNR and CDR2 FQNEAQ (reference sequence). The CDR3 extends over 18 amino acids. Here the CDR3 reads CSSSFPSGQVRVNTEAFF. The CDR3 bases are TGTTCCAGCAGCTTCCCCTCGGGACAGGTGAGGGTGAACACTGAAGCTTTCTTT.

The J gene is TRBJ1-1, the V gene TRBV30; TRBD1 might be the D (6 bases). Per germline, CDR1 GTSNPN and CDR2 SVGIG (reference sequence). Between the trimmed V and J ends, which lost 2 bases and 9 bases, there was a span of 13 bases. The CDR3 totals 12 residues. The CDR3 DNA is TGTGCCTGGAGTCTTCCCGGGACACAAGCTTTCTTT. Residues: CAWSLPGTQAFF.

The chain recombines TRBV5-4 with TRBJ2-3; TRBD2 agrees at 11 bases. CDR1 and CDR2 from the germline V gene are SGHNT and YYREEE (reference sequence). This CDR3 comprises 18 residues. J lost 2 bases, V lost 0 bases, and 8 bases had no gene match. Here the CDR3 reads CASSLARIAGGNTDTQYF. CDR3 DNA sequence: TGTGCCAGCAGCTTGGCTCGAATAGCGGGAGGGAACACAGATACGCAGTATTTT.

The gene calls are TRBV5-1 and TRBJ1-4; D remains unclear. The germline V and J ends were trimmed by 0 bases and 5 bases, with 14 bases remaining between them. The CDR3 runs 16 residues. The V gene's germline CDR1 is SGHRS and CDR2 YFSETQ. The CDR3 region is CASSLDRAGRNEKLFF. DNA of the CDR3: TGCGCCAGCAGCTTGGATCGTGCAGGCCGAAATGAAAAACTGTTTTTT.

The gene calls are TRBV9 and TRBJ2-7; tentative D call: TRBD2 (5 bases). CDR1 and CDR2 (germline): SGDLS, YYNGEE. This CDR3 region has 12 residues. Trimming shortened V by 7 bases and J by 5 bases, and 13 bases separated the two germline ends. The DNA for the CDR3 is TGTGCCAGCCAAGAGGGTACGCACGAGCAGTACTTC. Protein product: CASQEGTHEQYF.

J is TRBJ2-7 and V is TRBV18; 11 bases fit TRBD2. The CDR3 sequence is 18 residues long. Germline loops: CDR1 KGHSH, CDR2 LQKENI. J gave up 2 bases and V 1 base, and 10 bases lay outside the gene matches. CDR3 amino acids: CASSPLFRGTSGTYEQYF. In DNA form, the CDR3 reads TGTGCCAGCTCACCACTTTTTCGAGGGACTAGCGGAACCTACGAGCAGTACTTC.